This T cell receptor (beta chain) was identified during a study of CD8 T cells in ankylosing spondylitis (dated by TCRdb to about 2017). About the full investigation: The study set out to find disease-linked TCR variants by profiling T cell receptor beta repertoires in ankylosing spondylitis patients and healthy donors. The whole study cohort included over 85 healthy donors and over 20 ankylosing spondylitis patients. Peripheral blood was sampled, and synovial fluid was also collected from ankylosing spondylitis patients.

This clonotype turned up a few times. Its antigen is currently not known. One base away there is no much larger clone; base qualities are not given. Results the study describes overall, beyond this receptor: The disease-linked clones had a CD8+ phenotype and were found at relatively low frequencies in peripheral blood. The disease-linked clones were reported to be significantly enriched in matched synovial fluid samples from ankylosing spondylitis patients. Some TCR beta motif variants had previously been reported in synovial fluid and blood of reactive arthritis patients, which suggested common disease-initiation mechanisms. A TCR beta motif made up of several highly homologous amino acid variants appeared to be characteristic of blood from ankylosing spondylitis patients.

Sequencing relied on an Illumina HiSeq 2500. Quantitative 5'-RACE with molecular barcodes was used to prepare TCR beta libraries. In the original analysis: A new computational method, built on a probabilistic model of VDJ rearrangement, was used to identify disease-linked TCR variants. TCRdb's own reprocessing of the public reads used fastp at Q25 and MiXCR and kept productive beta chains. One record per CDR3 amino acid sequence lists the most common genes and DNA. These V and J calls rely on TCRdb rather than the paper's analysis. This sample lists around 300,000 distinct CDR3 sequences; approximately 15% were detected once. 1.1% of the sample lies in the top ten. The junction carries 11 bases between V and J, which are trimmed by 6 bases and 0 bases respectively. CDR3 length: 15 amino acids, cysteine to phenylalanine. Only the CDR3 DNA stays, 45 bases, in frame from base 1. The germline V gene sets CDR1 to MNHNS and CDR2 to SASEGT.

The origin of this receptor is a male donor with ankylosing spondylitis or in good health (not recorded which). This receptor chain uses TRBV6-1 and TRBJ1-4; perhaps TRBD1 is the D gene, with 5 bases matching. The sample was blood, either unsorted or a sorted T cell fraction (not recorded which). The sequence in DNA is TGTGCCAGCAGATCCGACAGTTCAACTAATGAAAAACTGTTTTTT. This yields the protein CASRSDSSTNEKLFF.